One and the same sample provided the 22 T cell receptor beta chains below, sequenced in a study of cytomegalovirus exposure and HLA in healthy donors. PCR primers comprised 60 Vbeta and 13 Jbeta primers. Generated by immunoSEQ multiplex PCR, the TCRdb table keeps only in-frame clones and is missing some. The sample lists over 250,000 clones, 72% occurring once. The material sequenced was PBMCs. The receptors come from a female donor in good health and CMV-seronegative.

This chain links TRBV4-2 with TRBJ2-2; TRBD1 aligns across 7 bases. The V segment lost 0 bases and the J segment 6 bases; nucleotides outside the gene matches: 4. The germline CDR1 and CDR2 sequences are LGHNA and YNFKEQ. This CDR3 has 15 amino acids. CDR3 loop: CASSQDGQVSGELFF. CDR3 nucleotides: TGTGCCAGCAGCCAAGATGGACAGGTATCCGGGGAGCTGTTTTTT.

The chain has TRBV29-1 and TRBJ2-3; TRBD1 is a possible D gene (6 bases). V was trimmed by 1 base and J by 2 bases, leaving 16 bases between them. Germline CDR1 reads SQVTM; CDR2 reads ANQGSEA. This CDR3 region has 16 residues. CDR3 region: CSVEAGTSPFTDTQYF. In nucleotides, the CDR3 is TGCAGCGTTGAAGCTGGGACATCACCTTTCACAGATACGCAGTATTTT.

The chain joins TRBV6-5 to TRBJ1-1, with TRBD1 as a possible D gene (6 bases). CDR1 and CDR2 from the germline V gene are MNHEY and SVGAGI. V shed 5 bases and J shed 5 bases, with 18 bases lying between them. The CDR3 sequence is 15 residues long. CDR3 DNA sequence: TGTGCCAGCAGTCCCCTAAACAGGGTATGGACTGAAGCTTTCTTT. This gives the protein CASSPLNRVWTEAFF.

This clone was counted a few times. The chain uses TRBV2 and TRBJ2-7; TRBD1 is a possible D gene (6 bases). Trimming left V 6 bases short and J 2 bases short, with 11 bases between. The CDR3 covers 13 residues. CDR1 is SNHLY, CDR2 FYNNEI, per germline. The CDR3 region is CASSPGHPYEQYF. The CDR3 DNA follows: TGTGCCAGCAGCCCGGGACACCCCTACGAGCAGTACTTC.

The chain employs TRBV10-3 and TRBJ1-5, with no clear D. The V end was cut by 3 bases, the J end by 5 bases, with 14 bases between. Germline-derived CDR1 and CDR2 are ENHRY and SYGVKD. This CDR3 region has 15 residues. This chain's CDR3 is CAISDYRGVDQPQHF. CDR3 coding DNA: TGTGCCATCAGTGATTACCGGGGAGTGGATCAGCCCCAGCATTTT.

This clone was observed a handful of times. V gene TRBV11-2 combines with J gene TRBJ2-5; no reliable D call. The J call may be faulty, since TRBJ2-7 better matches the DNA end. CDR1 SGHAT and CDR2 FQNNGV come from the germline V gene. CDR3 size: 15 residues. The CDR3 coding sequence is TGTGCCAGCAGCTTAGTGGCTAGTGGCACCTACGAGCAGTACTTC. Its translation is CASSLVASGTYEQYF.

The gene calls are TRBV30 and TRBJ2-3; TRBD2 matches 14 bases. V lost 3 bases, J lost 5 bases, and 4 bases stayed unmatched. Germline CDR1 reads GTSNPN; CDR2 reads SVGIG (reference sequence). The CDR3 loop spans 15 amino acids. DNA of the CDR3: TGTGCCTGGAGCGCCGGGACTAGCGGGAGAGATACGCAGTATTTT. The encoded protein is CAWSAGTSGRDTQYF. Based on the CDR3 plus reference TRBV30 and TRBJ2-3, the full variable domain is SQTIHQWPATLVQPVGSPLSLECTVEGTSNPNLYWYRQAAGRGLQLLFYSVGIGQISSEVPQNLSASRPQDRQFILSSKKLLLSDSGFYLCAWSAGTSGRDTQYFGPGTRLTVL.

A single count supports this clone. The CDR3 DNA follows: TGTGCCAGCAGCATAGAACCGGGAGCCAACACTGAAGCTTTCTTT. As protein: CASSIEPGANTEAFF. V and J are TRBV7-3 and TRBJ1-1, with D unresolved. The CDR3 loop spans 15 amino acids. V was trimmed by 5 bases and J by 2 bases, leaving 15 bases between them. Per the germline V gene, CDR1 is SGHTA and CDR2 is FQGTGA.

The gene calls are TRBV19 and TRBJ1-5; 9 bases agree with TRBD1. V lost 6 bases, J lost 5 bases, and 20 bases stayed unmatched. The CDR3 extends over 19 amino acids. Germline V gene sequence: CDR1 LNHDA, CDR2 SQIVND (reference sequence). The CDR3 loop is CASRPWLEVQGAWHQPQHF. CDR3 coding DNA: TGTGCCAGTAGGCCATGGCTTGAGGTACAGGGGGCTTGGCATCAGCCCCAGCATTTT.

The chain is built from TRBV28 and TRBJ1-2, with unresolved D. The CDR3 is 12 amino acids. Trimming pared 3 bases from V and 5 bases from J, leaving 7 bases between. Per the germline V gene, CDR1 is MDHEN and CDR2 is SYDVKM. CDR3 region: CASSFPQYGYTF. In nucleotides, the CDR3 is TGTGCCAGCAGTTTCCCACAGTATGGCTACACCTTC.

The CDR3 DNA sequence: TGTGCCAGCAGTTTATTTCGCAGGGGGACAGAGACCCAGTACTTC. Its translation is CASSLFRRGTETQYF. The V call is TRBV28, the J call TRBJ2-5; 7 nucleotides align to TRBD1. CDR3 length: 15 amino acids. CDR1 is MDHEN, CDR2 SYDVKM, per germline. V trimming: 1 base; J trimming: 4 bases; junction bases outside the gene matches: 6.

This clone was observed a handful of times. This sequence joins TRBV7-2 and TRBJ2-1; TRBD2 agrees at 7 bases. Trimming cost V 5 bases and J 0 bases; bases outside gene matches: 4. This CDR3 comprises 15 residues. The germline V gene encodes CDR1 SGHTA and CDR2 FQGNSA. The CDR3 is CASSPVAGSYNEQFF. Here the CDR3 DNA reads TGTGCCAGCAGCCCGGTAGCGGGCTCCTACAATGAGCAGTTCTTC. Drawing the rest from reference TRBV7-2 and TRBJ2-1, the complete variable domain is GAGVSQSPSNKVTEKGKDVELRCDPISGHTALYWYRQSLGQGLEFLIYFQGNSAPDKSGLPSDRFSAERTGGSVSTLTIQRTQQEDSAVYLCASSPVAGSYNEQFFGPGTRLTVL.

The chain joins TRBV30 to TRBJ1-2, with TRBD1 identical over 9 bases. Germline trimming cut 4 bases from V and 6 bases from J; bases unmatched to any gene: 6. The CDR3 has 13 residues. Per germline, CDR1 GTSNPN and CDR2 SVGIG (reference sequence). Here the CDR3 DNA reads TGTGCCTGGACCACAGGGGGCGCGAATGGCTACACCTTC. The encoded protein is CAWTTGGANGYTF.

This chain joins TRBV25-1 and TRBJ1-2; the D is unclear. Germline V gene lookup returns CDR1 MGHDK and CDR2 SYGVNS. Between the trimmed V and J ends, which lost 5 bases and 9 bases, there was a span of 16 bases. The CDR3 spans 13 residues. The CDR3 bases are TGTGCCAGCAGTTTTGTCCTGGACGGGAGCTACACCTTC. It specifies CASSFVLDGSYTF.

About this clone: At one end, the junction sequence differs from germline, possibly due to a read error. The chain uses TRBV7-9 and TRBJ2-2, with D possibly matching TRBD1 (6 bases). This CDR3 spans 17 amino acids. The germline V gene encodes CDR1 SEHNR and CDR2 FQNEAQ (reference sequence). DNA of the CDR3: TGTTCCAGCAGCTTAGAGTCGTGGACAGTGAACACCGGGGAGCTGTTTTTT. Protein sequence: CSSSLESWTVNTGELFF.

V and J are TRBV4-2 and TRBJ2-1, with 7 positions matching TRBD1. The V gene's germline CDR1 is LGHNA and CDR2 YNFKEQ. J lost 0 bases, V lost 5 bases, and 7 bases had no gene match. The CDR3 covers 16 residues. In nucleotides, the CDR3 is TGTGCCAGCAGCTCACGGACAGGACCCTCCTACAATGAGCAGTTCTTC. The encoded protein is CASSSRTGPSYNEQFF.

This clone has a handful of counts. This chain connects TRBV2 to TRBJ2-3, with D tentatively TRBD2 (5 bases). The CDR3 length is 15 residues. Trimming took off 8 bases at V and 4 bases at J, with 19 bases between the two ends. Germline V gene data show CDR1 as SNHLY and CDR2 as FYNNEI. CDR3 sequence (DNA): TGTGCCAGCGGGCTAGCCGACCATTTGGCAGATACGCAGTATTTT. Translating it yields CASGLADHLADTQYF.

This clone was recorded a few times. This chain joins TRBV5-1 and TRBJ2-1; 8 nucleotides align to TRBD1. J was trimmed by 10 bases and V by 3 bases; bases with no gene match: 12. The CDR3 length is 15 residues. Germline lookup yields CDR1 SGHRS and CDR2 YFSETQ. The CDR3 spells CASSSVGQGPGEQFF. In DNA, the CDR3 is TGCGCCAGCAGCTCGGTTGGACAGGGACCCGGGGAGCAGTTCTTC.

CDR3 sequence reads: CASSLAEGPDTQYF. The CDR3 DNA is TGCGCCAGCAGCTTGGCCGAGGGCCCAGATACGCAGTATTTT. V and J are TRBV5-1 and TRBJ2-3, with a possible D match to TRBD2 (5 bases). CDR1 is SGHRS, CDR2 YFSETQ, per germline. The CDR3 is 14 residues long. Trimming stripped 0 bases from V and 4 bases from J, with 9 bases between.

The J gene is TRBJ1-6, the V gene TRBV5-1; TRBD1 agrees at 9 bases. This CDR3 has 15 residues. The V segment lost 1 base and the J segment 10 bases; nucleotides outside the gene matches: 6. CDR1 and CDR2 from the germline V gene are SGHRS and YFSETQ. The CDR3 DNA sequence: TGCGCCAGCAGCTTGCGGACAGGGGAGGACTCACCCCTCCACTTT. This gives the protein CASSLRTGEDSPLHF.

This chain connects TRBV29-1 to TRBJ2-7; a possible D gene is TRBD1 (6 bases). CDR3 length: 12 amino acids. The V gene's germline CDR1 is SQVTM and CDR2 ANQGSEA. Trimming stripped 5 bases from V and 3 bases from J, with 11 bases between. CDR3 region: CSVTSDSYEQYF. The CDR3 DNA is TGCAGCGTTACCTCGGACAGCTACGAGCAGTACTTC.

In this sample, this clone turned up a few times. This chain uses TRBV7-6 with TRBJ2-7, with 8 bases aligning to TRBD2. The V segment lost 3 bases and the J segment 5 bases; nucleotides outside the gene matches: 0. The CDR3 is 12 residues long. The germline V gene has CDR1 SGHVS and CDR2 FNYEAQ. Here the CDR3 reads CASSLTSDEQYF. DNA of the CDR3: TGTGCCAGCAGCTTGACTAGCGACGAGCAGTACTTC.